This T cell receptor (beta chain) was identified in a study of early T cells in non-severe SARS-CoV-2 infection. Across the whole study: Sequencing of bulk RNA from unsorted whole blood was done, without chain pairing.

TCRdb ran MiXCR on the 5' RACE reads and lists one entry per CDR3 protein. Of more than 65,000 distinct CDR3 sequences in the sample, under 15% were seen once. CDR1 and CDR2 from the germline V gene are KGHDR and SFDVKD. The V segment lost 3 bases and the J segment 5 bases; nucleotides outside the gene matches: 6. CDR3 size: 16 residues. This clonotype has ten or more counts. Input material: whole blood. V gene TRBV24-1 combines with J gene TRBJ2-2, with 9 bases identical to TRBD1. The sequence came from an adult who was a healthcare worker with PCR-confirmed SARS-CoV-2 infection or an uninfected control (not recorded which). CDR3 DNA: TGTGCCACCAGTGATCTCTGGACAGGGGAGACCGGGGAGCTGTTTTTT. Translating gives CATSDLWTGETGELFF.